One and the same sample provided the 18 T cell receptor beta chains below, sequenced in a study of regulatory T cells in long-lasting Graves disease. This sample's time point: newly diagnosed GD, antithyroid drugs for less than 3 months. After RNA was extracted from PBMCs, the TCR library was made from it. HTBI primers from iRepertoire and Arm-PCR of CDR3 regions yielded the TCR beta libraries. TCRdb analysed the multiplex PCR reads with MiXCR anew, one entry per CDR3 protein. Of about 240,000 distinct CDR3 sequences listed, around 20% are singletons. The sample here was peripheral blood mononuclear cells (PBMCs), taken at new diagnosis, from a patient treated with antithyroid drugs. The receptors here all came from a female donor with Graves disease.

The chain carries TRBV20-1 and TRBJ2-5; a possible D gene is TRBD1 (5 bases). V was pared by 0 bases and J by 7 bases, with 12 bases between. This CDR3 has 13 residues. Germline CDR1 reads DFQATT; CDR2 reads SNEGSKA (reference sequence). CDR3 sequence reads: CSARDQGLGTQYF. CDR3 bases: TGCAGTGCTAGAGATCAGGGATTAGGGACCCAGTACTTC.

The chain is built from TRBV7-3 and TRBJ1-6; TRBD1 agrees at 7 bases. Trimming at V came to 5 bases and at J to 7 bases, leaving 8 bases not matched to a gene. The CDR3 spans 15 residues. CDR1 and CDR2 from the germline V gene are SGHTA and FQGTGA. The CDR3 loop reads CASSPGQGVNSPLHF. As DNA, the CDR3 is TGTGCCAGCAGCCCGGGCCAGGGGGTGAATTCACCCCTCCACTTT.

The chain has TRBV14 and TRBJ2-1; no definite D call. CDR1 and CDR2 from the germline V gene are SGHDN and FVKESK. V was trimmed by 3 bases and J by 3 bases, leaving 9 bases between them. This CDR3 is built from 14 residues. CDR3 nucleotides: TGTGCCAGCAGCCAGAGACGCATCTACAATGAGCAGTTCTTC. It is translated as CASSQRRIYNEQFF. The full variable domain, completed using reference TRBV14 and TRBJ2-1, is EAGVTQFPSHSVIEKGQTVTLRCDPISGHDNLYWYRRVMGKEIKFLLHFVKESKQDESGMPNNRFLAERTGGTYSTLKVQPAELEDSGVYFCASSQRRIYNEQFFGPGTRLTVL.

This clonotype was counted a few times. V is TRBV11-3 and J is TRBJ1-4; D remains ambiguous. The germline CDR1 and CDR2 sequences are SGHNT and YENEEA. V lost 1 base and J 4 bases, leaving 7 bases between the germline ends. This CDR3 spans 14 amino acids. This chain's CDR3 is CASSLGRINEKLFF. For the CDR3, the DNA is TGTGCCAGCAGCTTAGGACGGATTAATGAAAAACTGTTTTTT.

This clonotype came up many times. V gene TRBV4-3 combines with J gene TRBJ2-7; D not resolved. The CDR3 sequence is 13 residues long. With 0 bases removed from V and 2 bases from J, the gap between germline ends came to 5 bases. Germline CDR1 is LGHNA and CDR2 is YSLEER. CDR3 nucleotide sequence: TGCGCCAGCAGCCAAGAGCGAGCCTACGAGCAGTACTTC. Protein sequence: CASSQERAYEQYF.

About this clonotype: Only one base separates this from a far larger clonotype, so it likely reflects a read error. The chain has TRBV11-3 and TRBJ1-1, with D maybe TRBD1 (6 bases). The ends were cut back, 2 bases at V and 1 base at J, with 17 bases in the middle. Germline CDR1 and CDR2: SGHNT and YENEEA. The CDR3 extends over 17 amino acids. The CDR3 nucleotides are TGTGCCAGCAGCTTATTACCTCGGGGGGCGCGGAACACTGAAGCTTTCTTT. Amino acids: CASSLLPRGARNTEAFF.

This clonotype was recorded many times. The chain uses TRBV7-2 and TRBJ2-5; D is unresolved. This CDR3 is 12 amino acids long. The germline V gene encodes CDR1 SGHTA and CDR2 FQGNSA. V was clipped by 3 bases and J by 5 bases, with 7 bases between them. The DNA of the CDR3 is TGTGCCAGCAGCTTGGTTTTTGAGACCCAGTACTTC. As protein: CASSLVFETQYF.

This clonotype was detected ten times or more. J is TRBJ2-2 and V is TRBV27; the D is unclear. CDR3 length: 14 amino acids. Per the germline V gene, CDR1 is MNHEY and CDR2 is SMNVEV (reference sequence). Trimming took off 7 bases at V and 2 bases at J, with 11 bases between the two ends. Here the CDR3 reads CASTTVVNTGELFF. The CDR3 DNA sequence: TGTGCCAGCACCACGGTCGTCAACACCGGGGAGCTGTTTTTT.

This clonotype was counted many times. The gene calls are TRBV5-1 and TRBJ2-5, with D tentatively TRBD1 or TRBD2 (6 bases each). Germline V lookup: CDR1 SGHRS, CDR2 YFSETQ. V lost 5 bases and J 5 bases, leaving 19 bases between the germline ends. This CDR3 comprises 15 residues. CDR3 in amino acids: CASREEWGAGETQYF. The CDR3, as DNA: TGCGCCAGCAGAGAAGAATGGGGGGCAGGGGAGACCCAGTACTTC.

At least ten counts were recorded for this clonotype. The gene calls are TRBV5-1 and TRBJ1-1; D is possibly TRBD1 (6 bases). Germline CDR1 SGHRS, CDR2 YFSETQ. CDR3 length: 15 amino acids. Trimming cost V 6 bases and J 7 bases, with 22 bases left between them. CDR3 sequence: CASTPLQPGQSEAFF. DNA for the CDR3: TGCGCCAGCACCCCACTCCAACCGGGACAAAGTGAAGCTTTCTTT.

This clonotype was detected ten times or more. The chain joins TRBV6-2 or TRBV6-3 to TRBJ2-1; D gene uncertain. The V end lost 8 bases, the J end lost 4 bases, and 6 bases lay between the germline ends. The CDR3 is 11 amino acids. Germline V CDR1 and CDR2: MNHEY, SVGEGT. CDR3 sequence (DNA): TGTGCCAGCCGGATTTACAATGAGCAGTTCTTC. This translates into CASRIYNEQFF.

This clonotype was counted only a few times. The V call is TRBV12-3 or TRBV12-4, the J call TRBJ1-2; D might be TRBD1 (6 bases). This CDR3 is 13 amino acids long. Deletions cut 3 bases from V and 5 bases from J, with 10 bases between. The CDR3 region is CASSFRQDYGYTF. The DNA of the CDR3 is TGTGCCAGCAGTTTTAGACAGGATTATGGCTACACCTTC.

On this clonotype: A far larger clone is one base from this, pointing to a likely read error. For the CDR3, the DNA is TGTGCCAGCAGTCCCTCAATAAGCGACTACGAGCAGTTCTTC. As protein: CASSPSISDYEQFF. The chain has TRBV7-7 and TRBJ2-1; D may be TRBD2 (5 bases). The CDR3 loop spans 14 amino acids. Germline-derived CDR1 and CDR2 are SSHAT and FNYEAQ (reference sequence). With 6 bases removed from V and 10 bases from J, the gap between germline ends came to 19 bases.

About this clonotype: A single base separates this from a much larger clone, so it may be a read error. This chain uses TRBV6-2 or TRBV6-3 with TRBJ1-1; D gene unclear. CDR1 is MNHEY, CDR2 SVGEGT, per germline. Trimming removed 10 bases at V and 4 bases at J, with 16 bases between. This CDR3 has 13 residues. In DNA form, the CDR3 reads TGTGCCAACCAAAGATTATACGGCACTGAAGCTTTCTTT. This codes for CANQRLYGTEAFF.

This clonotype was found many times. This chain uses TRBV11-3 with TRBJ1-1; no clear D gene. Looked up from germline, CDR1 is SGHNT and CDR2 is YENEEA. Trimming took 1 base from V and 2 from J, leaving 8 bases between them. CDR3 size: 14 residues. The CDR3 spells CASSLVPLNTEAFF. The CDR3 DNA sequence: TGTGCCAGCAGCTTAGTCCCACTTAACACTGAAGCTTTCTTT.

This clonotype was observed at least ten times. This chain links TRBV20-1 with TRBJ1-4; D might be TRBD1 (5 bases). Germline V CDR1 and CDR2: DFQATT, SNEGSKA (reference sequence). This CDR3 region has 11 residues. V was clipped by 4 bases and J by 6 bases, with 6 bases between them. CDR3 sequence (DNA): TGCAGTGCTACAGGGTATGAAAAACTGTTTTTT. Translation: CSATGYEKLFF.

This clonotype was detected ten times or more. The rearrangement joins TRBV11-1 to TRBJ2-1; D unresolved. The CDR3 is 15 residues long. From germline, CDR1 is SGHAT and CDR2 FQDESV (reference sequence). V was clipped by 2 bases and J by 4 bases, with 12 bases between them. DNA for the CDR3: TGTGCCAGCAGCTTAACTCAGAGCCCGTACAATGAGCAGTTCTTC. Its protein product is CASSLTQSPYNEQFF.

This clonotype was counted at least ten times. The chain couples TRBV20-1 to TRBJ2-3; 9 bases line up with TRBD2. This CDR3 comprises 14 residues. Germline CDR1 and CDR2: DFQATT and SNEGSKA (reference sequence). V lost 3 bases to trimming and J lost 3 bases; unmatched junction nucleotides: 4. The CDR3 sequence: CSASVAGVTDTQYF. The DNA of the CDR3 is TGCAGTGCTAGCGTAGCGGGAGTAACAGATACGCAGTATTTT.